This TCR beta chain was sequenced during a study of graft-versus-host responses after intestinal transplantation. Sequencing used immunoSEQ multiplex PCR; TCRdb keeps in-frame clones, though not all of them. In the table there are fewer than 20,000 clones, roughly 40% of which are singletons. A few counts support this clone. Study-wide points: Detected in recipient marrow were GvH clones, some of which were first observed in ileum or blood.

Source: alloreactive CD4+ T cells from a mixed lymphocyte reaction culture, taken before intestinal transplant. As for subset: CFSE-low proliferating T cells sorted from roughly 6-day pre-transplant mixed lymphocyte reaction (GvH or HvG direction). The TCR originated in a human patient who received an intestinal transplant.

The CDR3 DNA reads as TGTGCCAGCAGCTGGGGCGGATACCGACCCGATTCACCCCTCCACTTT. It is translated as CASSWGGYRPDSPLHF. The chain uses TRBV5-6 and TRBJ1-6, with D perhaps TRBD1 (5 bases). CDR3 length: 16 amino acids. Deletions cut 3 bases from V and 8 bases from J, with 18 bases between. CDR1 and CDR2 (germline): SGHDT, YYEEEE.